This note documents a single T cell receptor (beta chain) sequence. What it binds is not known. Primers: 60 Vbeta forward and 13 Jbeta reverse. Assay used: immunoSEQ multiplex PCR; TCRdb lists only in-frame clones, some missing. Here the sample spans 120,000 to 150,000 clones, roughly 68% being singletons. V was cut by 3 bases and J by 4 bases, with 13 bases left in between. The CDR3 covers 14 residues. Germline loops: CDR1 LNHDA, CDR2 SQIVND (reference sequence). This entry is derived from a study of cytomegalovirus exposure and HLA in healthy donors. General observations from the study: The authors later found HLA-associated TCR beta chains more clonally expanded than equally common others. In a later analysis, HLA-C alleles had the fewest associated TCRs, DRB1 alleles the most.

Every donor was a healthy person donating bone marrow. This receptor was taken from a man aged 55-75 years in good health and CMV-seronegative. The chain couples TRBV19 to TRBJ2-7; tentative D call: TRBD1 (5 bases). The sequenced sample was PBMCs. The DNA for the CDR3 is TGTGCCAGTAGTATCTCGAGACAGTCTTACGAGCAGTACTTC. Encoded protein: CASSISRQSYEQYF.